These 11 T cell receptor beta chains share one sample of origin, sequenced in a study of glioma-infiltrating T cells. TCR alpha and beta CDR3 regions were amplified from RNA using iRepertoire nested multiplex PCR. TCRdb reprocessed the multiplex PCR reads via MiXCR and lists one record per CDR3 protein. Among more than 95,000 distinct CDR3 sequences, less than 30% were seen once, and the ten largest hold roughly 15%. The specimen sequenced was glioma tissue, nonneoplastic brain tissue, or PBMCs (not recorded which). Every receptor here comes from a human donor with low-grade glioma or glioblastoma, undergoing nonglioma brain surgery, or in good health (not recorded which).

This chain links TRBV27 with TRBJ2-1, with 12 bases identical to TRBD2. Germline CDR1 and CDR2: MNHEY and SMNVEV (reference sequence). The V segment lost 5 bases and the J segment 8 bases; nucleotides outside the gene matches: 4. The CDR3 length is 14 residues. This CDR3 reads CASSPTSGSYEQFF. The CDR3 DNA sequence: TGTGCCAGCAGTCCGACTAGCGGGAGCTATGAGCAGTTCTTC.

The sample holds many counts of this clonotype. The V and J genes are TRBV12-3 or TRBV12-4 and TRBJ1-2, with D possibly being TRBD1 (5 bases). CDR3 size: 13 residues. Trimming left V 6 bases short and J 2 bases short, with 10 bases between. For the CDR3, the DNA is TGTGCCAGCAGCCCGACAGAGAACTATGGCTACACCTTC. It encodes CASSPTENYGYTF.

This clonotype has ten or more counts. The gene calls are TRBV6-6 and TRBJ2-1, with 8 bases identical to TRBD2. J was trimmed by 7 bases and V by 0 bases; bases with no gene match: 2. Germline CDR1 MNHNY, CDR2 SVGAGI (reference sequence). The CDR3 extends over 14 amino acids. DNA of the CDR3: TGTGCCAGCAGTTACTCGAGACTAGCGAATGAGCAGTTCTTC. Translating gives CASSYSRLANEQFF.

As to this clonotype: A read error may produce the germline difference seen at one junction end. This chain links TRBV5-4 with TRBJ1-1, with a possible D match to TRBD1 (5 bases). In germline, CDR1 is SGHNT, CDR2 YYREEE (reference sequence). The CDR3 has 14 amino acids. In nucleotides, the CDR3 is TGTGCCAGCAGCGTGCAGGGAATGAACACTGAAGCTTCCTTT. It is translated as CASSVQGMNTEASF.

Of note for this clonotype: An end of the junction differs from the germline gene, which may be a read error. This chain joins TRBV5-1 and TRBJ1-2; TRBD1 matches 8 bases. The CDR3 sequence is 14 residues long. Germline CDR1 is SGHRS and CDR2 is YFSETQ. The CDR3 loop is CSSSPGQGGNGYTF. CDR3 nucleotide sequence: TGCTCCAGCAGCCCAGGACAGGGAGGTAATGGCTACACCTTC.

This clonotype has a handful of counts. The V gene is TRBV18, the J gene TRBJ2-5, with D perhaps TRBD2 (6 bases). Deletions cut 4 bases from V and 1 base from J, with 16 bases between. Germline CDR1 is KGHSH and CDR2 is LQKENI. The CDR3 extends over 16 amino acids. CDR3 sequence reads: CASSLGTSPRQETQYF. CDR3 nucleotide sequence: TGTGCCAGCTCACTTGGAACTAGCCCCCGCCAAGAGACCCAGTACTTC.

In its sample, this clonotype was seen many times. The chain joins TRBV5-4 to TRBJ2-5; D uncertain. Germline V gives CDR1 SGHNT, CDR2 YYREEE (reference sequence). V lost 0 bases and J lost 5, with 14 bases in between. The CDR3 is 15 amino acids. The CDR3: CASSLAGVLGETQYF. The DNA for the CDR3 is TGTGCCAGCAGCTTGGCCGGAGTCCTGGGGGAGACCCAGTACTTC.

In its sample, this clonotype was seen many times. The gene calls are TRBV6-1 and TRBJ1-5; D unclear. From germline, CDR1 is MNHNS and CDR2 SASEGT. Trimming cost V 2 bases and J 6 bases, with 5 bases left between them. The CDR3 loop spans 12 amino acids. CDR3 sequence reads: CASSELGQPQHF. The CDR3 DNA reads as TGTGCCAGCAGTGAATTGGGTCAGCCCCAGCATTTT.

This clonotype was detected ten times or more. The chain employs TRBV4-1 and TRBJ2-3; D is ambiguous. The CDR3 runs 15 residues. Germline V gene lookup returns CDR1 MGHRA and CDR2 YSYEKL. Trimming stripped 3 bases from V and 2 bases from J, with 12 bases between. The CDR3 nucleotides read TGCGCCAGCAGCCAGGTGGCAGGCGCCACAGATACGCAGTATTTT. Translating gives CASSQVAGATDTQYF.

This clonotype was seen repeatedly, ten times or more. The rearrangement uses TRBV4-1 and TRBJ2-1; D remains ambiguous. Deletions cut 3 bases from V and 10 bases from J, with 16 bases between. The length of the CDR3 is 14 residues. Germline V gives CDR1 MGHRA, CDR2 YSYEKL. As DNA, the CDR3 is TGCGCCAGCAGCCAGCTCCTGGGGAACGGAGAGCAGTTCTTC. As protein: CASSQLLGNGEQFF.

In this sample, this clonotype turned up a few times. This chain connects TRBV18 to TRBJ2-7; maybe TRBD1 (6 bases). The CDR3 loop spans 15 amino acids. The ends were cut back, 0 bases at V and 6 bases at J, with 15 bases in the middle. Germline CDR1 is KGHSH and CDR2 is LQKENI. The CDR3 here is CASSPPVQGTSEQYF. The CDR3 bases are TGTGCCAGCTCACCACCGGTACAGGGTACGTCCGAGCAGTACTTC.